These 14 T cell receptor beta chains were all obtained from the same sample, sequenced in a study of early T cells in non-severe SARS-CoV-2 infection. TCRdb reprocessed the 5' RACE reads via MiXCR and lists one record per CDR3 protein. The sample has about 44,000 distinct CDR3 sequences, 20% to 25% seen once; the top ten hold 4.6%. The sequencing used whole blood, collected at baseline. The origin of the receptors is an adult who was a healthcare worker with PCR-confirmed SARS-CoV-2 infection or an uninfected control (not recorded which).

This clonotype has a handful of counts. This chain connects TRBV5-5 to TRBJ1-1; D is unclear. Germline V CDR1 and CDR2: SGHKS, YYEKEE (reference sequence). The V and J ends lost 5 bases and 1 base respectively, with 6 bases between them. CDR3 length equals 12 residues. In nucleotides, the CDR3 is TGTGCCAGCAGTTCTAAGAACACTGAAGCTTTCTTT. Translated, it gives CASSSKNTEAFF.

Written as DNA, the CDR3 is TGCAGCGTTGAAGTTGGCGGATACACTGAAGCTTTCTTT. Its translation: CSVEVGGYTEAFF. The chain carries TRBV29-1 and TRBJ1-1; D unclear. With 1 base removed from V and 3 bases from J, the gap between germline ends came to 9 bases. CDR3 length equals 13 residues. Germline V gene lookup returns CDR1 SQVTM and CDR2 ANQGSEA.

V gene TRBV12-3 or TRBV12-4 combines with J gene TRBJ1-1; D remains ambiguous. There are 13 residues in the CDR3. The V end was cut by 0 bases, the J end by 4 bases, with 6 bases between. CDR3 loop: CASSLAPTTEAFF. The CDR3 region has the DNA TGTGCCAGCAGTTTAGCCCCAACCACTGAAGCTTTCTTT.

The chain uses TRBV7-2 and TRBJ1-1; 9 positions agree with TRBD1. The V gene's germline CDR1 is SGHTA and CDR2 FQGNSA. CDR3 size: 14 residues. The V and J ends lost 4 bases and 4 bases, in that order; junction bases with no gene match: 4. CDR3 nucleotides: TGTGCCAGCAGCTATAACAGGGGGCCCACTGAAGCTTTCTTT. Translating gives CASSYNRGPTEAFF.

This clonotype was detected a few times. CDR3 coding DNA: TGTGCCAGCAGCGTACTCTCGACGGGAGAGACCCAGTACTTC. Amino acids: CASSVLSTGETQYF. This sequence joins TRBV9 and TRBJ2-5; D uncertain. V gave up 1 base and J gave up 4 bases, with 11 bases separating them. CDR3 length equals 14 residues. CDR1 is SGDLS and CDR2 is YYNGEE in the germline V gene.

The chain recombines TRBV6-5 with TRBJ1-4; weak D call: TRBD1 (6 bases). The length of the CDR3 is 14 residues. The germline gives CDR1 MNHEY, CDR2 SVGAGI. V lost 10 bases to trimming and J lost 7 bases, with 19 bases between them. The CDR3 DNA is TGTGCCAATCCGACAGGAGGATTGTCTGAAAAACTGTTTTTT. Its protein is CANPTGGLSEKLFF.

This chain uses TRBV10-2 with TRBJ2-7; no definite D call. V gave up 8 bases and J gave up 2 bases, with 10 bases separating them. Germline V gives CDR1 WSHSY, CDR2 SAAADI. The CDR3 contains 12 residues. The CDR3 loop is CASGSPPYEQYF. The CDR3 DNA sequence: TGCGCCAGCGGGTCCCCCCCCTACGAGCAGTACTTC.

This clonotype came up a few times. The chain carries TRBV7-9 and TRBJ1-2, with D perhaps TRBD1 (6 bases). Germline loops: CDR1 SEHNR, CDR2 FQNEAQ (reference sequence). V shed 1 base and J shed 0 bases, with 12 bases lying between them. The CDR3 sequence is 16 residues long. This chain's CDR3 is CASSLVGSGANYGYTF. DNA for the CDR3: TGTGCCAGCAGCTTAGTAGGCTCAGGGGCTAACTATGGCTACACCTTC.

This chain uses TRBV6-2 or TRBV6-3 with TRBJ1-1; D not certain. The CDR3 runs 12 residues. Trimming removed 5 bases from V and 0 bases from J, with 4 bases in between. CDR1 and CDR2 from the germline V gene are MNHEY and SVGEGT. CDR3 residues: CASSRMNTEAFF. CDR3 DNA sequence: TGTGCCAGCAGTAGAATGAACACTGAAGCTTTCTTT.

The gene calls are TRBV18 and TRBJ2-7; TRBD1 aligns across 12 bases. With 4 bases clipped from V and 6 bases from J, the junction kept 7 bases outside the gene matches. This CDR3 contains 15 residues. From germline, CDR1 is KGHSH and CDR2 LQKENI. CDR3 in DNA: TGTGCCAGCTCACAGGGACAGGGGGCCACGGCCGAGCAGTACTTC. This translates into CASSQGQGATAEQYF.

V and J are TRBV3-1 and TRBJ1-5; D gene unclear. CDR1 is LGHDT, CDR2 YNNKEL, per germline (reference sequence). The CDR3 has 14 amino acids. Between the trimmed V and J ends, which lost 5 bases and 0 bases, there was a span of 8 bases. The DNA of the CDR3 is TGTGCCAGCAGCTTCGGGAATAGCAATCAGCCCCAGCATTTT. It codes for CASSFGNSNQPQHF.

The V call is TRBV5-5, the J call TRBJ1-6; D possibly corresponds to TRBD1 (5 bases). From germline, CDR1 is SGHKS and CDR2 YYEKEE (reference sequence). V was clipped by 6 bases and J by 7 bases, with 14 bases between them. This CDR3 spans 14 amino acids. The CDR3 DNA reads TGTGCCAGCAACTTTGGGGCAGCAAATTCACCCCTCCACTTT. Translation gives CASNFGAANSPLHF. Variable domain in full (rest from reference TRBV5-5 and TRBJ1-6): DAGVTQSPTHLIKTRGQQVTLRCSPISGHKSVSWYQQVLGQGPQFIFQYYEKEERGRGNFPDRFSARQFPNYSSELNVNALLLGDSALYLCASNFGAANSPLHFGNGTRLTVT.

V is TRBV7-2 and J is TRBJ2-5; D call uncertain. Germline loops: CDR1 SGHTA, CDR2 FQGNSA. Trimming removed 1 base from V and 7 bases from J, with 7 bases in between. CDR3 length equals 12 residues. DNA of the CDR3: TGTGCCAGCAGCTTAGACATTGGGACCCAGTACTTC. This codes for CASSLDIGTQYF.

This chain uses TRBV29-1 with TRBJ2-7; D possibly matches TRBD1 or TRBD2 (5 bases each). Germline assignment: CDR1 SQVTM and CDR2 ANQGSEA. The CDR3 is 14 residues long. V was trimmed by 4 bases and J by 2 bases, leaving 15 bases between them. CDR3 in amino acids: CSVAVSGRPYEQYF. CDR3 sequence (DNA): TGCAGCGTTGCGGTTTCGGGACGTCCCTACGAGCAGTACTTC.